This T cell receptor beta chain was documented in a study of shared clonotypes between healthy human individuals. Study conclusions and caveats: Having only a few donors restricted how much genetic and exposure-history diversity was captured.

This clone is a singleton in its sample. The antigen is undetermined. Deletions cut 1 base from V and 11 bases from J, with 18 bases between. The V gene's germline CDR1 is WSHSY and CDR2 SAAADI. This CDR3 is 15 amino acids long. Unsorted PBMCs provided DNA that was sequenced on ten immunoSEQ deep assay plates. Sequenced by immunoSEQ multiplex PCR; TCRdb stores in-frame clones only, minus some. The sample includes more than 450,000 clones, 70% to 80% of them seen just once. Input material: PBMCs. J is TRBJ2-4 and V is TRBV10-2; D is unclear. This TCR derives from a woman aged 40-49 years in good health. Some clones in this sample may be carry-over from other donors' samples. CDR3 loop: CASSEFQFDPGVQYF. The CDR3 DNA follows: TGCGCCAGCAGTGAGTTTCAATTTGACCCGGGCGTTCAGTACTTC.